A selection of T cell receptor beta chains follows, all from one sample in a study of cytomegalovirus exposure and HLA in healthy donors. Produced via immunoSEQ multiplex PCR; TCRdb's table is partial and in-frame only. Of roughly 49,000 clones listed, around 81% are singletons. Sequencing was done on a sample of PBMCs. The source is a boy younger than 18 in good health and CMV-seropositive. CDR3s leave out the opening cysteine and the closing phenylalanine or tryptophan. The size field is filled for only some rows; it gives once, few, many or a size class.

-	TRBV5-1	12	TRBJ2-5	ASVPGPQGETQY
-	TRBV14	13	TRBJ2-5	ASNLGRDRAETQY
-	TRBV19	11	TRBJ2-7	ASSNGRGYEQY
-	TRBV5-8	14	TRBJ2-1	ASSSSGGLSYNEQF
-	TRBV7-6	15	TRBJ2-1	ASSLVSSGGDYNEQF
-	TRBV14	14	TRBJ2-7	ASSQGGGQPLYEQY
few	TRBV6-5	13	TRBJ2-5	ASSQRDRGQETQY
-	TRBV29-1	12	TRBJ2-3	SVVFLGGADTQY
-	TRBV9	14	TRBJ2-2	ASSEAGTSFTGELF
-	TRBV6-1	11	TRBJ1-3	ASSYSEENTIY
-	TRBV6-6	13	TRBJ2-5	ASSPGGVNQETQY
-	TRBV28	12	TRBJ2-7	ASRRQVSSYEQY
-	TRBV19	12	TRBJ1-5	ASSFGQGNQPQH
-	TRBV6-6	11	TRBJ2-7	ASSNAGSYEQY
-	TRBV11-2	14	TRBJ2-6	ASSENRGAGANVLT
-	TRBV29-1	12	TRBJ2-7	SAFGTGLDYEQY
-	TRBV6-1	11	TRBJ2-3	ASRLLEVDTQY
-	TRBV10-3	14	TRBJ2-2	AISDPRGDVTGELF
once	TRBV7-6	12	TRBJ1-1	ASSPGQGNTEAF
-	TRBV5-1	15	TRBJ2-1	ASSLAGGGNFPNEQF
-	TRBV7-9	13	TRBJ1-1	ASSLLGGANTEAF
-	TRBV9	12	TRBJ1-2	ASNVETGGIGYT
-	TRBV7-8	18	TRBJ2-2	ASSLSPGLAGAMRTGELF
-	TRBV9	13	TRBJ1-2	ASSAGGSTNYGYT
-	TRBV7-6	14	TRBJ2-7	ASSKGLAGAIYEQY
-	TRBV6-5	11	TRBJ2-7	ASREGQLYEQY
-	TRBV5-1	16	TRBJ2-3	ASSLVGLAGSSTDTQY
-	TRBV5-8	12	TRBJ1-5	ASSLGGLGQPQH
-	TRBV10-3	10	TRBJ2-5	ANSGTGKTQY
few	TRBV7-9	10	TRBJ2-3	ASSLEADTQY
-	TRBV7-9	12	TRBJ2-7	SSSLSGTSYEQY
-	TRBV7-3	13	TRBJ2-1	ASSSAGSSYNEQF
-	TRBV27	12	TRBJ1-1	ASGYRWGDTEAF
-	TRBV20-1	9	TRBJ1-2	SAGDSYGYT
-	TRBV19	13	TRBJ2-7	ASSRTGTTNYEQY
-	TRBV6-5	11	TRBJ1-3	ASTYRLGNTIY
-	TRBV6-1	12	TRBJ1-4	ASTHLGHNEKLF
few	TRBV4-1	14	TRBJ1-3	ASSQGGRGSGNTIY
-	TRBV1	20	TRBJ2-3	TSSHKASRSTIAGGMGDTQY
few	TRBV28	14	TRBJ1-2	ASIPGQGTAIYGYT
-	TRBV9	11	TRBJ2-1	ASSERLGGEQF
-	TRBV2	12	TRBJ2-7	ASSERTPPYEQY
-	TRBV9	9	TRBJ1-2	ASSAPGGYT
-	TRBV9	12	TRBJ1-3	ASSVTGAGNTIY
-	TRBV2	10	TRBJ2-7	ALRSGFYEQY
-	TRBV5-4	13	TRBJ2-5	ASSPGGTAQETQY
once	TRBV7-9	12	TRBJ1-1	ASSPPGRGAEAF
-	TRBV19	13	TRBJ2-2	ASSRDRGNTGELF
once	TRBV19	13	TRBJ1-5	ASSITGGEYQPQH
-	TRBV6-5	13	TRBJ1-1	ASSYGSVVDTEAF
-	TRBV9	14	TRBJ2-1	ASDKASGGVYNEQF
-	TRBV5-4	12	TRBJ2-3	ASSYGLDPNTQY
-	TRBV7-9	13	TRBJ1-2	ASSLETGGRDGYT
-	TRBV12-5	12	TRBJ2-5	ASGLVNREETQY
-	TRBV9	13	TRBJ1-1	ASSAPDRPKGEAF
-	TRBV5-4	12	TRBJ1-4	ASSLSGEWGKLF